The 5 T cell receptor beta chains below come from one sample, sequenced in a study of OX40 agonist ivuxolimab in advanced cancers. The table came from immunoSEQ multiplex PCR; TCRdb's copy has only in-frame clones and leaves some out. The top ten clones hold under 45% of a sample with roughly 23,000 clones, under 90% of them seen once. The specimen was CD4+ or CD8+ T cells sorted from blood, collected in a trial of the OX40 agonist ivuxolimab. The receptors come from an adult with an advanced solid tumor such as melanoma, head and neck, liver or kidney cancer.

The genes are TRBV6-5 and TRBJ1-2, with D possibly being TRBD1 (5 bases). The CDR3 spans 16 residues. The V gene lost 2 bases and the J gene lost 4 bases, with 17 bases spanning the gap. Germline V gene data show CDR1 as MNHEY and CDR2 as SVGAGI. CDR3 coding DNA: TGTGCCAGCAGTTACGTCCAGGGCACATCCGTCTATGGCTACACCTTC. Translation gives CASSYVQGTSVYGYTF.

The chain joins TRBV7-6 to TRBJ1-1; TRBD1 agrees at 7 bases. CDR1 and CDR2 from the germline V gene are SGHVS and FNYEAQ. CDR3 size: 13 residues. J gave up 8 bases and V 5 bases, and 8 bases lay outside the gene matches. The CDR3 coding sequence is TGTGCCAGCAGCCGAAACAGGGGACGGGAAGCTTTCTTT. Protein: CASSRNRGREAFF.

V usage is TRBV7-6 and J usage is TRBJ2-7; D ambiguous. Germline CDR1 and CDR2: SGHVS and FNYEAQ. V lost 5 bases, J lost 5 bases, and 7 bases lay in between. This CDR3 spans 11 amino acids. The CDR3 region is CASSRSNEQYF. The CDR3 nucleotides are TGTGCCAGCAGCCGGAGCAACGAGCAGTACTTC.

This clone was seen just once. The chain employs TRBV7-8 and TRBJ1-4; D gene ambiguous. Trimming cost V 2 bases and J 10 bases, with 8 bases left between them. Per germline, CDR1 SGHVS and CDR2 FQNEAQ. The CDR3 is made up of 12 amino acids. In DNA, the CDR3 is TGTGCCAGCAGCTTATTTGAGGGAAAACTGTTTTTT. It translates to CASSLFEGKLFF.

This chain links TRBV7-9 with TRBJ2-7, with no clear D. Trimming cost V 5 bases and J 4 bases, with 9 bases left between them. This CDR3 contains 12 residues. Germline lookup yields CDR1 SEHNR and CDR2 FQNEAQ (reference sequence). In DNA form, the CDR3 reads TGTGCCAGCAGCACTACAGAATACGAGCAGTACTTC. Amino acid sequence: CASSTTEYEQYF.